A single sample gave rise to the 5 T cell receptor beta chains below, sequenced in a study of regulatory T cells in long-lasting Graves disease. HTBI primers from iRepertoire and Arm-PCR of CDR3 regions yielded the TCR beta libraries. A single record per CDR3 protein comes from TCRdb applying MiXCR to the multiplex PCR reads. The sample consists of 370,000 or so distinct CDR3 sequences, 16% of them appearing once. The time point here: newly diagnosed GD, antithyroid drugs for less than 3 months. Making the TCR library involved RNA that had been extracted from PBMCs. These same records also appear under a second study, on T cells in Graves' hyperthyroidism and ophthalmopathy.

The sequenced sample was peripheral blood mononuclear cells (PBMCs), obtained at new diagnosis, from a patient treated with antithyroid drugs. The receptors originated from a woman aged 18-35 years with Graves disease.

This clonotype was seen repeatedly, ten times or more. CDR3 DNA: TGTGCCTGGGAAGCAGGGACCTACAATGAGCAGTTCTTC. It specifies CAWEAGTYNEQFF. The rearrangement uses TRBV30 and TRBJ2-1, with D possibly matching TRBD1 (5 bases). Germline values: CDR1 GTSNPN, CDR2 SVGIG (reference sequence). The V gene lost 5 bases and the J gene lost 2 bases, with 10 bases spanning the gap. The CDR3 runs to 13 residues.

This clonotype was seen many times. Here the CDR3 reads CASSQPPWEQFF. CDR3 sequence (DNA): TGTGCCAGCAGCCAACCCCCTTGGGAGCAGTTCTTC. V is TRBV3-1 and J is TRBJ2-1; D unresolved. Germline CDR1 is LGHDT and CDR2 is YNNKEL (reference sequence). The CDR3 has 12 amino acids. Trimming removed 2 bases from V and 10 bases from J, with 9 bases in between.

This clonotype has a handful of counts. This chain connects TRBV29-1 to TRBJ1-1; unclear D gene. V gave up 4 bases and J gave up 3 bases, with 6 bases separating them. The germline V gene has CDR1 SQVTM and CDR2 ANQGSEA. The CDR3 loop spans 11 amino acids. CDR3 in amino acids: CSVGVDTEAFF. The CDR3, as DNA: TGCAGCGTTGGTGTGGACACTGAAGCTTTCTTT. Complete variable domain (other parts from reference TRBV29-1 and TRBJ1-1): SAVISQKPSRDICQRGTSLTIQCQVDSQVTMMFWYRQQPGQSLTLIATANQGSEATYESGFVIDKFPISRPNLTFSTLTVSNMSPEDSSIYLCSVGVDTEAFFGQGTRLTVV.

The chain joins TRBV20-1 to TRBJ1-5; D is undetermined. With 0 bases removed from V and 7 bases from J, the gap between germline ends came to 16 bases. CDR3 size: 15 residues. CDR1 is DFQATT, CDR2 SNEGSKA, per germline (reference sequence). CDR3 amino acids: CSARDGMAAGQPQHF. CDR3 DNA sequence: TGCAGTGCTAGAGATGGAATGGCGGCGGGCCAGCCCCAGCATTTT.

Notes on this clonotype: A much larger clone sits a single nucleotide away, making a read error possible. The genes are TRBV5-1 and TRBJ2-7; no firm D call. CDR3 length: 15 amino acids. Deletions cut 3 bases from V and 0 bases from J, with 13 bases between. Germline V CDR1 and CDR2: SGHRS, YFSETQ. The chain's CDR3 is CASSSEPMSSYEQYF. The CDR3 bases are TGCGCCAGCAGCTCAGAGCCGATGAGCTCCTACGAGCAGTACTTC.